The sequence of this T cell receptor beta chain was determined in a study of identical twins. Findings and caveats of the study: Models predicted too little out-of-frame TCR alpha sharing in monozygotic twins. There is a chance that invariant MAIT and iNKT cells partially muddied zero-insertion analyses. The same donors were not followed; conclusions instead depended on cross-sectional statistical analysis.

TCRdb re-called the 5' RACE reads with MiXCR, one entry per CDR3 protein. The sample lists 200,000 to 300,000 distinct CDR3 sequences; roughly 13% were seen once. The length of the CDR3 is 13 residues. Losses at the gene ends were 8 bases for V and 5 bases for J; bases not matched to a gene: 2. With respect to this clonotype: Its matching antigen is unknown.

This sample was also put to use in a study of yellow fever vaccine responses in identical twins.

V and J are TRBV12-3 or TRBV12-4 and TRBJ2-5; 13 bases fit TRBD2. This sequence was found in a woman aged 18-29 years in good health. Sequencing was carried out using memory (CD45RO+) T cells sorted from blood. CDR3 nucleotides: TGTGCCAGCCTACTAGCGGGAGGGGAGACCCAGTACTTC. Translated, it gives CASLLAGGETQYF.